These T cell receptor beta chains were read from a single sample in a study of T cell responses to AZD1222 COVID-19 vaccine. The method was immunoSEQ multiplex PCR; TCRdb's version includes in-frame clones alone and lacks a portion of them. This sample has fewer than 85,000 clones, with 85% to 90% found just once. The specimen comprised peripheral blood, sampled 28 days after the second AZD1222 dose. These receptors all come from an adult who received the AZD1222 COVID-19 vaccine. Both conserved end residues are part of each CDR3. A D gene is named only where the DNA matches it firmly. Not every row has a clone size; where given, it reads once, few, many or a size class.

d_call j_call v_call clone_size cdr3_nt cdr3_aa
NA TRBJ1-3 TRBV5-1 NA TGCGCCAGCAGCGCAAACAACGGAGACACCATATATTTT CASSANNGDTIYF
NA TRBJ2-4 TRBV19 NA TGTGCCAGTAGTGGGATTCATAACGCGGGGGCCCAAAGCATTCAGTACTTC CASSGIHNAGAQSIQYF
TRBD1 TRBJ2-1 TRBV5-4 once TGTGCCAGCAGCTTGATCGGGCCGGGACAGGGGATATACAATGAGCAGTTCTTC CASSLIGPGQGIYNEQFF
NA TRBJ2-1 TRBV7-8 NA TGTGCCAGCAGCTTACCCCCGGAGGGACTGCCCTACAATGAGCAGTTCTTC CASSLPPEGLPYNEQFF
TRBD1 TRBJ1-3 TRBV19 NA TGTGCCAGTAGTATCCTGAGGGGGCCTGGAAACACCATATATTTT CASSILRGPGNTIYF
TRBD1 TRBJ1-4 TRBV27 NA TGTGCCAGCAGTTTATGGGGACAGTCTGAAAAACTGTTTTTT CASSLWGQSEKLFF
NA TRBJ1-4 TRBV2 NA TGTGCCAGCGGGCGGAGTGATTTGGTTGAAAAACTGTTTTTT CASGRSDLVEKLFF
NA TRBJ1-4 TRBV27 few TGTGCCAGCAGTCCGGCGGGGGTCGAAAAACTGTTTTTT CASSPAGVEKLFF
TRBD2 TRBJ2-2 TRBV9 NA TGTGCCAGCAGGGCTAGCGGGGGGAACACCGGGGAGCTGTTTTTT CASRASGGNTGELFF
TRBD2 TRBJ2-5 TRBV11-3 NA TGTGCCAGCAGCTTATCGACTTACCGACTAGCGGGGTACCAAGAGACCCAGTACTTC CASSLSTYRLAGYQETQYF
TRBD1 TRBJ1-4 TRBV9 once TGTGCCAGCAGCGCAGGGGGAACTAATGAAAAACTGTTTTTT CASSAGGTNEKLFF
NA TRBJ2-5 TRBV3-1/TRBV3-2 NA TGTGCCAGCAGCCAAAGCCAAGAGACCCAGTACTTC CASSQSQETQYF
NA TRBJ2-2 TRBV28 NA TGTGCCAGCAGTTACGGGGGGTTCGGGACAGTGAACACCGGGGAGCTGTTTTTT CASSYGGFGTVNTGELFF
TRBD1 TRBJ1-3 TRBV19 NA TGTGCCAGTAGTATCCAGGGGGCTGGAAACACCATATATTTT CASSIQGAGNTIYF
NA TRBJ1-6 TRBV5-1 NA TGCGCCAGCAGCTTGAGCACCCCTGGGGATTCACCCCTCCACTTT CASSLSTPGDSPLHF
NA TRBJ2-7 TRBV10-3 few TGTGCCATCAGGGGGGACACGACCTACGAGCAGTACTTC CAIRGDTTYEQYF
TRBD2 TRBJ2-1 TRBV6-2/TRBV6-3 NA TGTGCCAGCAGTTCCTTAGGACTAGCGGGATCCTACAATGAGCAGTTCTTC CASSSLGLAGSYNEQFF
NA TRBJ2-1 TRBV24-1 few TGTGCCACCAGTGCCCAGCCTTACAATGAGCAGTTCTTC CATSAQPYNEQFF
NA TRBJ1-6 TRBV27 NA TGTGCCACGAAGCCCTTGGTAAATAATTCACCCCTCCACTTT CATKPLVNNSPLHF
NA TRBJ2-7 TRBV4-3 few TGCGCCAGCAGCCAAGATTACCAGGGACCCTACGAGCAGTACTTC CASSQDYQGPYEQYF
TRBD1 TRBJ2-7 TRBV30 NA TGTGCCTGGAGTGCTCAACAGGGGCGAAACTACGAGCAGTACTTC CAWSAQQGRNYEQYF
NA TRBJ1-1 TRBV7-2 once TGTGCCAGCAGCGGCGGGCGCAACACTGAAGCTTTCTTT CASSGGRNTEAFF
NA TRBJ2-2 TRBV7-9 NA TGTGCCAGCAGCCCCCCACCGCAGGGTACGGTCACCGGGGAGCTGTTTTTT CASSPPPQGTVTGELFF
NA TRBJ2-2 TRBV11-1 NA TGTGCCAGCAGCTCGCGGAGTATCGGCACCGGGGAGCTGTTTTTT CASSSRSIGTGELFF
NA TRBJ2-7 TRBV16 NA TGTGCCAGCAGCCAATCGACACCGTACGAGCAGTACTTC CASSQSTPYEQYF
NA TRBJ2-1 TRBV14 NA TGTGCCAGCAGCCAAGATAGGAGGTTTTGGGGAAAGAATGAGCAGTTCTTC CASSQDRRFWGKNEQFF
NA TRBJ1-2 TRBV12-3/TRBV12-4 medium-sized TGTGCCAGCAGTTTCCCGCAGGCCTATGGCTACACCTTC CASSFPQAYGYTF
NA TRBJ1-2 TRBV23-1 NA TGCGCCAGCAGTCAATCAGCAAAAGGGTTCACCTATGGCTACACCTTC CASSQSAKGFTYGYTF
TRBD2 TRBJ2-3 TRBV19 NA TGTGCCAGTAGTACCACGAGCGGGGGGGCCCTTAGTGGTACGCAGTATTTT CASSTTSGGALSGTQYF
NA TRBJ1-6 TRBV27 NA TGTGCCACCTCGGACTCTCACTCCTATAATTCACCCCTCCACTTT CATSDSHSYNSPLHF
NA TRBJ1-1 TRBV19 once TGTGCCAGCCTCCGTGGGGGCGCGGACACTGAAGCTTTCTTT CASLRGGADTEAFF
NA TRBJ1-2 TRBV6-5 NA TGTGCCAGCAGTTACCTCTTGGGGAACTATGGCTACACCTTC CASSYLLGNYGYTF
NA TRBJ1-1 TRBV19 NA TGTGCCAGTGACCGGGGGTCGGAAACTGAAGCTTTCTTT CASDRGSETEAFF
NA TRBJ1-1 TRBV7-2 NA TGTGCCAGCAGCTTAGGACCGGGGGCTTTCTTT CASSLGPGAFF
NA TRBJ1-6 TRBV5-6 once TGTGCCAGCAGCCCCCGGGGGGGGGTGGGCAATTCACCCCTCCACTTT CASSPRGGVGNSPLHF
TRBD1 TRBJ1-2 TRBV15 NA TGTGCCACCAGCAGAGATCGACAGGGGAACTATGGCTACACCTTC CATSRDRQGNYGYTF
NA TRBJ2-7 TRBV7-2 NA TGTGCCAGCAGCTTAGCAATGGGCAAAGCCTACGAGCAGTACTTC CASSLAMGKAYEQYF
TRBD1 TRBJ1-2 TRBV25-1 NA TGTGCCAGCAGTATAGGGGGCAGGGGCTACACCTTC CASSIGGRGYTF
NA TRBJ1-6 TRBV5-1 NA TGCGCCAGCAGCTCGGGACAATATAATTCACCCCTCCACTTT CASSSGQYNSPLHF
NA TRBJ1-5 TRBV29-1 NA TGCAGCGTGGCGGACGGAATTCATAGCAATCAGCCCCAGCATTTT CSVADGIHSNQPQHF
NA TRBJ2-2 TRBV7-2 NA TGTGCCAGCAGCTTCCTACTAGGGGACACCGGGGAGCTGTTTTTT CASSFLLGDTGELFF
NA TRBJ2-2 TRBV10-2 NA TGCGCCAGCAGTGATCCAAGGGAGCTGTTTTTT CASSDPRELFF
NA TRBJ2-1 TRBV5-1 NA TGCGCCAGCAGCTTCGGGGGAGGATCCTACAATGAGCAGTTCTTC CASSFGGGSYNEQFF
TRBD2 TRBJ2-1 TRBV5-1 NA TGCGCCAGCAGCGACCCCCCGGGAGGAGGGGATGAGCAGTTCTTC CASSDPPGGGDEQFF
NA TRBJ1-4 TRBV6-5 NA TGTGCCAGCAGTCCCCCAGGGGCAACTAATGAAAAACTGTTTTTT CASSPPGATNEKLFF